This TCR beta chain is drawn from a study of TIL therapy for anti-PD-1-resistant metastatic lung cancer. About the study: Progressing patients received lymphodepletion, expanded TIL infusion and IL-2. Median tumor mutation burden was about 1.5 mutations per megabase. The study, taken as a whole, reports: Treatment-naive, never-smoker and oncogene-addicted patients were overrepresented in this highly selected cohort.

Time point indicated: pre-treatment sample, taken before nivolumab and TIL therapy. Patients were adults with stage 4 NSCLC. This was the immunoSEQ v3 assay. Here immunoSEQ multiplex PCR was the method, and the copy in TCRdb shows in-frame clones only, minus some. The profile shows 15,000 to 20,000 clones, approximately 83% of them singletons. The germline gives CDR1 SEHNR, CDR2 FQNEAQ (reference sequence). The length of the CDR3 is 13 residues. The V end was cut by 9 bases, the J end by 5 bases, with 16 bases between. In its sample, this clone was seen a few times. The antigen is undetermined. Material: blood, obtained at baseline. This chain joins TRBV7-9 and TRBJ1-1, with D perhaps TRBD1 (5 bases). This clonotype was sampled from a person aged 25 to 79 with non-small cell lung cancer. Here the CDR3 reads CASKKAGGTEAFF. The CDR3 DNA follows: TGTGCCAGTAAAAAGGCGGGGGGTACTGAAGCTTTCTTT.